Below, 5 T cell receptor beta chains from the same sample are listed, as sequenced in a study of T cells after yellow fever vaccination. Each CDR3 protein is one row after TCRdb ran MiXCR on the 5' RACE reads. Altogether around 300,000 distinct CDR3 sequences are present, 13% being singletons, with the ten largest covering 0.5% to 0.6%. The sequencing used CD4+ T cells sorted from PBMCs, collected 45 days after the yellow fever booster vaccination. The receptors originated from a man younger than 40 who received the YFV17D yellow fever vaccine.

The rearrangement uses TRBV7-8 and TRBJ2-1; D is possibly TRBD1 or TRBD2 (5 bases each). The CDR3 sequence is 17 residues long. V was shortened by 5 bases and J by 5 bases, with 22 bases between the two germline ends. Germline values: CDR1 SGHVS, CDR2 FQNEAQ. The chain's CDR3 is CASSVYQLGPVNNEQFF. CDR3 nucleotides: TGTGCCAGCAGCGTCTACCAGCTGGGACCGGTAAACAATGAGCAGTTCTTC.

A few counts support this clonotype. The gene calls are TRBV10-1 and TRBJ2-3; maybe TRBD2 (6 bases). V lost 2 bases, J lost 0 bases, and 9 bases lay in between. Germline CDR1 is WNHNN and CDR2 is SYGVQD (reference sequence). The CDR3 runs to 15 residues. For the CDR3, the DNA is TGCGCCAGCAGTGAGGACGGGACTAGCACAGATACGCAGTATTTT. Translated, it gives CASSEDGTSTDTQYF.

This chain links TRBV20-1 with TRBJ1-3, with a weak D call TRBD1 (6 bases). This CDR3 is built from 15 residues. V was pared by 0 bases and J by 2 bases, with 11 bases between. Germline lookup yields CDR1 DFQATT and CDR2 SNEGSKA (reference sequence). The CDR3 nucleotides read TGCAGTGCTAGAGATTCCGGGGGGCCTGGAAACACCATATATTTT. Translation gives CSARDSGGPGNTIYF.

This clonotype was found a few times. This chain connects TRBV7-3 to TRBJ2-7; 8 positions match TRBD2. The junction had 6 bases not matched to a gene; V was cut back by 1 base and J by 4 bases. Germline CDR1 is SGHTA and CDR2 is FQGTGA. This CDR3 is 15 amino acids long. DNA for the CDR3: TGTGCCAGCAGCTTAAATCCGGGAGGGCCTTACGAGCAGTACTTC. Protein: CASSLNPGGPYEQYF.

Written as DNA, the CDR3 is TGTGCCAGCAGCGCCAGTCGGGTAAATGAGCAGTTCTTC. Translating it yields CASSASRVNEQFF. The V and J genes are TRBV9 and TRBJ2-1; D unresolved. Looked up from germline, CDR1 is SGDLS and CDR2 is YYNGEE. This CDR3 is 13 amino acids long. With 3 bases removed from V and 7 bases from J, the gap between germline ends came to 11 bases.